This is a list of T cell receptor beta chains from one sample in a study of PD-1 blockade in classical Hodgkin lymphoma. The repertoire was sequenced with immunoSEQ multiplex PCR; TCRdb's copy has only in-frame clones and lacks some. The top ten hold about 2.6% of the sample, which has 31,000 or so clones, over 75% seen once. The sequences come from CD4+ T cells from blood, collected at baseline. The receptors here all came from a human donor with classical Hodgkin lymphoma. CDR3s include the opening cysteine and the closing phenylalanine or tryptophan. The order of the fields is J gene, V gene, clone size, D gene, CDR3 DNA, CDR3 protein. D genes are given only for firm matches. Some rows mark clone size as missing; the rest say once, few, many or name a class of expanded clone.

j_gene: TRBJ2-3
v_gene: TRBV7-2
abundance: NA
d_gene: TRBD2
CDR3nt: TGTGCCAGCAGACGCCCTAGCGGCGCTCCCGGCACAGATACGCAGTATTTT
CDR3aa: CASRRPSGAPGTDTQYF

j_gene: TRBJ2-3
v_gene: TRBV19
abundance: once
d_gene: NA
CDR3nt: TGTGCCAGTAGTACAGGGAGCGCAGATACGCAGTATTTT
CDR3aa: CASSTGSADTQYF

j_gene: TRBJ2-3
v_gene: TRBV18
abundance: NA
d_gene: NA
CDR3nt: TGTGCCAGCTCACGAGGCCGGGACACAATGCTGGATACGCAGTATTTT
CDR3aa: CASSRGRDTMLDTQYF

j_gene: TRBJ2-1
v_gene: TRBV5-6
abundance: NA
d_gene: TRBD2
CDR3nt: TGTGCCAGCAGCTTGGTAACTAGCGCAGTACCCAATGAGCAGTTCTTC
CDR3aa: CASSLVTSAVPNEQFF

j_gene: TRBJ2-2
v_gene: TRBV28
abundance: NA
d_gene: NA
CDR3nt: TGTGCCAGCAGTTTAGGCGTCACCGGGGAGCTGTTTTTT
CDR3aa: CASSLGVTGELFF

j_gene: TRBJ2-5
v_gene: TRBV5-1
abundance: NA
d_gene: NA
CDR3nt: TGCGCCAGCAGCTCCCACACCCCCGGGATCCCAAAGAGGACACAAGAGACCCAGTACTTC
CDR3aa: CASSSHTPGIPKRTQETQYF

j_gene: TRBJ2-3
v_gene: TRBV5-6
abundance: NA
d_gene: NA
CDR3nt: TGTGCCAGCAGCCCCGGCACAGATACGCAGTATTTT
CDR3aa: CASSPGTDTQYF

j_gene: TRBJ2-4
v_gene: TRBV4-1
abundance: NA
d_gene: NA
CDR3nt: TGCGCCAGCAGCCAAGACACCACTCGGACGGCCAAAAACATTCAGTACTTC
CDR3aa: CASSQDTTRTAKNIQYF

j_gene: TRBJ1-4
v_gene: TRBV7-6
abundance: NA
d_gene: NA
CDR3nt: TGTGCCAGCAGCTTAGGGGGTTCAACTAATGAAAAACTGTTTTTT
CDR3aa: CASSLGGSTNEKLFF

j_gene: TRBJ2-7
v_gene: TRBV30
abundance: NA
d_gene: TRBD2
CDR3nt: TGTGCCTGGAGAGTGGGCTTGAGTAGCGGGAGAAAAATGATCTACGAGCAGTACTTC
CDR3aa: CAWRVGLSSGRKMIYEQYF

j_gene: TRBJ1-2
v_gene: TRBV6-5
abundance: few
d_gene: TRBD1
CDR3nt: TGTGCCAGCAACGACAGGGGACCCTATGGCTACACCTTC
CDR3aa: CASNDRGPYGYTF

j_gene: TRBJ1-2
v_gene: TRBV27
abundance: NA
d_gene: NA
CDR3nt: TGTGCCAGCAGTCCGGGGCCCATGGTTACCTATGGCTACACCTTC
CDR3aa: CASSPGPMVTYGYTF

j_gene: TRBJ2-3
v_gene: TRBV5-4
abundance: NA
d_gene: TRBD1
CDR3nt: TGTGCCAGCAGCCGTGCACAGGGGGCTACCACAGATACGCAGTATTTT
CDR3aa: CASSRAQGATTDTQYF

j_gene: TRBJ1-5
v_gene: TRBV4-3
abundance: NA
d_gene: NA
CDR3nt: TGCGCCAGCAGCCCGAACGGGAGGAACAATCAGCCCCAGCATTTT
CDR3aa: CASSPNGRNNQPQHF

j_gene: TRBJ2-5
v_gene: TRBV6-1
abundance: NA
d_gene: TRBD2
CDR3nt: TGTGCCAGCAGTGTTTCTAGCGGGAGCGTCCAAGAGACCCAGTACTTC
CDR3aa: CASSVSSGSVQETQYF

j_gene: TRBJ2-7
v_gene: TRBV5-6
abundance: NA
d_gene: TRBD1
CDR3nt: TGTGCCAGCAGCACCCCCGGGACAGGAACCTACGAGCAGTACTTC
CDR3aa: CASSTPGTGTYEQYF

j_gene: TRBJ2-3
v_gene: TRBV10-3
abundance: NA
d_gene: TRBD2
CDR3nt: TGTGCCATCAAAGGGACTAGCGGGAGGGCCGCGGATACGCAGTATTTT
CDR3aa: CAIKGTSGRAADTQYF

j_gene: TRBJ2-1
v_gene: TRBV7-7
abundance: NA
d_gene: TRBD2
CDR3nt: TGTGCTAGCAGACCCGGACTAGCGGACAATGAGCAGTTCTTC
CDR3aa: CASRPGLADNEQFF

j_gene: TRBJ2-1
v_gene: TRBV2
abundance: NA
d_gene: NA
CDR3nt: TGTGCCAGCTCCGGGCAGGCCTACAATGAGCAGTTCTTC
CDR3aa: CASSGQAYNEQFF

j_gene: TRBJ2-7
v_gene: TRBV2
abundance: once
d_gene: NA
CDR3nt: TGTGCCAGCAGTGAAGCGGGGCCCAGGGGCTTGGGGGAGCAGTACTTC
CDR3aa: CASSEAGPRGLGEQYF

j_gene: TRBJ1-2
v_gene: TRBV4-1
abundance: few
d_gene: NA
CDR3nt: TGCGCCAGCAGCCAAGACGGACGTCGATATGGCTACACCTTC
CDR3aa: CASSQDGRRYGYTF

j_gene: TRBJ1-2
v_gene: TRBV10-1
abundance: NA
d_gene: NA
CDR3nt: TGCGCCAGCAGTGACCGACAGCACTATGGCTACACCTTC
CDR3aa: CASSDRQHYGYTF

j_gene: TRBJ2-6
v_gene: TRBV6-1
abundance: NA
d_gene: NA
CDR3nt: TGTGCCAGCAGTGGGGAGGCCAAGCGGCCCGCTTCGGGGGCCAACGTCCTGACTTTC
CDR3aa: CASSGEAKRPASGANVLTF

j_gene: TRBJ2-5
v_gene: TRBV7-2
abundance: NA
d_gene: NA
CDR3nt: TGTGCCAGCAGCCACTTCAGGAAAGAGACCCAGTACTTC
CDR3aa: CASSHFRKETQYF

j_gene: TRBJ1-1
v_gene: TRBV30
abundance: NA
d_gene: NA
CDR3nt: TGTGCCTGGAGTTGGGAGTCCGGCCGGGTGAACACTGAAGCTTTCTTT
CDR3aa: CAWSWESGRVNTEAFF

j_gene: TRBJ1-1
v_gene: TRBV5-1
abundance: once
d_gene: NA
CDR3nt: TGCGCCAGCAGCTTGGAATGGATAGGGGAGCACACTGAAGCTTTCTTT
CDR3aa: CASSLEWIGEHTEAFF

j_gene: TRBJ1-4
v_gene: TRBV7-2
abundance: NA
d_gene: NA
CDR3nt: TGTGCCAGCAGCTCCCGTATGCATGAAAAACTGTTTTTT
CDR3aa: CASSSRMHEKLFF

j_gene: TRBJ1-5
v_gene: TRBV7-4
abundance: NA
d_gene: TRBD1
CDR3nt: TGTGCCAGCAGCTTAAACAGGGGGAATCAGCCCCAGCATTTT
CDR3aa: CASSLNRGNQPQHF

j_gene: TRBJ2-5
v_gene: TRBV5-6
abundance: NA
d_gene: TRBD2
CDR3nt: TGTGCCAGCAGCCAGGGGAGCGGGGGAAGGGGAGAGACCCAGTACTTC
CDR3aa: CASSQGSGGRGETQYF

j_gene: TRBJ1-4
v_gene: TRBV9
abundance: NA
d_gene: TRBD1
CDR3nt: TGTGCCAGCAGCGTAGGTTCCCAGGGGGAAGAAAAACTGTTTTTT
CDR3aa: CASSVGSQGEEKLFF

j_gene: TRBJ2-2
v_gene: TRBV5-4
abundance: NA
d_gene: TRBD1
CDR3nt: TGTGCCAGCAGCCCCTGGGGGACAGGTACCGGGGAGCTGTTTTTT
CDR3aa: CASSPWGTGTGELFF

j_gene: TRBJ1-4
v_gene: TRBV18
abundance: few
d_gene: NA
CDR3nt: TGTGCCAGCCACGGTGGAACTAATGAAAAACTGTTTTTT
CDR3aa: CASHGGTNEKLFF

j_gene: TRBJ2-1
v_gene: TRBV7-2
abundance: NA
d_gene: NA
CDR3nt: TGTGCCAGCAGCTTAGGACAGGTGATGGGGAATGAGCAGTTCTTC
CDR3aa: CASSLGQVMGNEQFF

j_gene: TRBJ1-2
v_gene: TRBV2
abundance: NA
d_gene: NA
CDR3nt: TGTGCCAGCAGCCTTGGGAGGGGCTACACCTTC
CDR3aa: CASSLGRGYTF

j_gene: TRBJ2-5
v_gene: TRBV5-1
abundance: NA
d_gene: NA
CDR3nt: TGCGCCAGCAGCTTGGATCCAGGGGCGTCTAGCGGACACCAAGAGACCCAGTACTTC
CDR3aa: CASSLDPGASSGHQETQYF

j_gene: TRBJ1-5
v_gene: TRBV6-1
abundance: NA
d_gene: NA
CDR3nt: TGTGCCAGCAGCCAACAGGGTCCGAATCGGCCCCAGCATTTT
CDR3aa: CASSQQGPNRPQHF

j_gene: TRBJ2-5
v_gene: TRBV10-1
abundance: NA
d_gene: NA
CDR3nt: TGCGCCAGCAGTAGTCCAGGGGGCGCGTCTAGCGGGACCCAGTACTTC
CDR3aa: CASSSPGGASSGTQYF

j_gene: TRBJ1-5
v_gene: TRBV30
abundance: NA
d_gene: NA
CDR3nt: TGTGCCTGGAGTGGGGCCCCCGGACAGCCCCAGCATTTT
CDR3aa: CAWSGAPGQPQHF

j_gene: TRBJ2-7
v_gene: TRBV5-1
abundance: once
d_gene: NA
CDR3nt: TGCGCCAGCAGCTTGGTTGTAGGCGACCCTCCCTACGAGCAGTACTTC
CDR3aa: CASSLVVGDPPYEQYF